The entry below describes one TCR beta chain. Its cognate antigen is unknown. After removal of 6 bases from V and 5 bases from J, the junction contained 16 bases not matched to a gene. From germline, CDR1 is SEHNR and CDR2 FQNEAQ (reference sequence). This CDR3 spans 17 amino acids. The sample originates from a study of cytomegalovirus exposure and HLA in healthy donors. Findings of the study overall: Roughly uniform depth of sequencing across donors was assumed in presence/absence analyses. The likely origin of a cluster of highly shared sequence variants was a sequencing artifact.

PCR amplification relied on 60 Vbeta primers (plus 13 Jbeta primers). Original data processing: In a later analysis, of around 83 million unique beta chains, approximately 10 million appeared in at least two donors. Clones were sequenced by immunoSEQ multiplex PCR, and TCRdb holds only the in-frame ones, with some missing. The DNA gave D and trimming, while V, J and clone size come from that table. This listing includes about 160,000 clones. This receptor was taken from an older woman in good health and CMV-seronegative. The specimen was PBMCs. The chain combines TRBV7-9 with TRBJ2-1; 7 bases line up with TRBD2. For the CDR3, the DNA is TGTGCCAGCAGTCCCCCCGCCCGGGAGGCGGCTGACAATGAGCAGTTCTTC. Its translation: CASSPPAREAADNEQFF.